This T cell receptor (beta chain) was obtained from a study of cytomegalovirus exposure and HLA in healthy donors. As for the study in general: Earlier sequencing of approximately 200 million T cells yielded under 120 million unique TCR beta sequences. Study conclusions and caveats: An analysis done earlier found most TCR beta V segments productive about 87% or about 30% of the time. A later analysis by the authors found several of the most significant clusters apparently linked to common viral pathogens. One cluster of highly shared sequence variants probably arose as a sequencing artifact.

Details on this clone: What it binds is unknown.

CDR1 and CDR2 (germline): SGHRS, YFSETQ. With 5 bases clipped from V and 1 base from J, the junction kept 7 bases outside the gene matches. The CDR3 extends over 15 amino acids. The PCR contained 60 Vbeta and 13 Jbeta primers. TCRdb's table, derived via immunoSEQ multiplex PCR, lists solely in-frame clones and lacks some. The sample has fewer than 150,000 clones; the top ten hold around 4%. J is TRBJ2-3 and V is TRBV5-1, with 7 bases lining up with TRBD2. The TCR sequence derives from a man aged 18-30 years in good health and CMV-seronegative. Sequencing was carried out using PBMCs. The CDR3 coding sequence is TGCGCCAGCAGGAGCGGGGCCCGGGGCACAGATACGCAGTATTTT. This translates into CASRSGARGTDTQYF. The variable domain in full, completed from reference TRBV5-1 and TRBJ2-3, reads KAGVTQTPRYLIKTRGQQVTLSCSPISGHRSVSWYQQTPGQGLQFLFEYFSETQRNKGNFPGRFSGRQFSNSRSEMNVSTLELGDSALYLCASRSGARGTDTQYFGPGTRLTVL.